This section outlines one T cell receptor (beta chain) sequence together with its context. The count of this clone is one. Its antigen is currently not known. Per-base quality was not reported, and no clone a single base away is much larger than it. The data were obtained in a study of blood T cell repertoires in COVID-19 (dated by TCRdb to 2018 to 2020). With regard to the full study: Samples covering the acute and convalescent phases of COVID-19 were provided by collaborators in the United States, Italy and Spain. The prospective study material was composed of cDNA or gDNA derived from T cells, B-cell-depleted T cells, or PBMCs. Deeply sampled blood TCRbeta repertoires from subjects exposed to, actively infected with, or recovered from COVID-19 were included in the dataset. The repertoires were released in a freely available public database meant as a resource for research on the immune response to SARS-CoV-2. Samples came from the ongoing ImmuneRACE study (first 160 participants) plus 1,254 subjects from 6 global collaborators. Sample metadata almost always included a de-identified subject ID, COVID-19 status, age in years and sex. Where available, HLA class I and class II types were taken from metadata supplied by the sample provider and were not determined by assay-based typing. Points the paper makes about the study in general: How much clinical and demographic metadata was included differed by source and by participant, and the metadata was provided uncurated.

The collaborating institutions used their own protocols to collect whole blood in K2EDTA tubes. Collaborator samples were shipped for TCRbeta analysis as frozen whole blood, isolated PBMCs, or DNA extracted from either sample type. V is pruned by 6 bases and J by 7 bases, leaving 6 bases of the junction without a gene match. The CDR3 starts with the cysteine, ends with the phenylalanine, and has 13 residues. The CDR3 DNA has 39 bases and is translated from base 1. Reading the germline V gene gives CDR1 ENHRY and CDR2 SYGVKD. The immunoSEQ Assay, a bias-controlled multiplex PCR, was used to amplify TCRbeta CDR3 regions from genomic DNA. Per the source publication's procedure: Within the assay, amplification of reference gene primers was used to estimate how many nucleated cells each sample contained. To quantify the absolute abundance of each unique TCRbeta CDR3 rearrangement, sequence reads were collapsed and filtered. Productive Simpson clonality was computed per sample as the square root of Simpson's diversity index over productive rearrangements. TCRdb stores this immuneACCESS table with in-frame sequences only. Part of the clones is absent; in the studies checked, under half of the shortfall reflects unresolved V genes, and no reason is known for the rest. Clone size and V and J calls were adopted from that table, with D and trimming inferred from the DNA. The sample table shows around 150,000 clones, and just under 85% are seen once. About 24% of the sample goes to the ten largest clones.

Specimen: peripheral blood. The source is a woman older than 75 with acute or convalescent COVID-19. This chain is built from TRBV10-3 and TRBJ2-7; 10 of the junction bases match TRBD1. The CDR3 corresponds to CAIRDRGSWEQYF. DNA sequence: TGTGCCATCAGGGACAGGGGGTCATGGGAGCAGTACTTC.